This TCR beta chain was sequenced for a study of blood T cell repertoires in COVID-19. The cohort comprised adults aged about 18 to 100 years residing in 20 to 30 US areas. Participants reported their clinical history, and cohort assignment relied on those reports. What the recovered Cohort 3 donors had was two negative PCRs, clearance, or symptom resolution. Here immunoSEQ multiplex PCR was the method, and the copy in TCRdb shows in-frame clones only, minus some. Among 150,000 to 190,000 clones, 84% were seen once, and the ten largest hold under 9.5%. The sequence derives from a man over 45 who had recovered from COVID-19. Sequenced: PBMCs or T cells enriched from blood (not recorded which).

The CDR3 loop reads CASSPRTGVLEQFF. The CDR3 DNA follows: TGTGCCAGCAGCCCGAGGACAGGGGTGTTGGAGCAGTTCTTC. The chain has TRBV7-9 and TRBJ2-1, with 9 bases that match TRBD1. Trimming took 5 bases from V and 10 from J; bases not matched to a gene: 9. Germline CDR1 is SEHNR and CDR2 is FQNEAQ (reference sequence). The CDR3 is 14 amino acids.